The rows below give T cell receptor beta chains drawn from one sample of a study of blood T cell repertoires in COVID-19. Some clones are missing from TCRdb's copy, which holds only in-frame ones; the method was immunoSEQ multiplex PCR. The profile covers tens of thousands of clones, with around 90% appearing a single time and more than 7% taken by the ten largest. Sample: peripheral blood. These receptors were taken from a man in his 70s with active or convalescent COVID-19. Both conserved end residues are part of each CDR3. A D gene is named only where the DNA matches it firmly. Clone size is stated in some rows and not others, as once, few, many or a class when expanded.

clone_size | j_call | d_call | v_call | cdr3_aa | cdr3_nt
- | TRBJ2-3 | TRBD1 | TRBV5-8 | CASRLTGGTTDTQYF | TGTGCCAGCAGGCTGACAGGGGGAACGACAGATACGCAGTATTTT
- | TRBJ2-2 | - | TRBV6-5 | CASMIYGNTGELFF | TGTGCCAGTATGATTTACGGGAACACCGGGGAGCTGTTTTTT
- | TRBJ2-3 | - | TRBV6-5 | CASSSISTDTQYF | TGTGCCAGCAGTAGCATTTCTACCGATACGCAGTATTTT
- | TRBJ2-7 | - | TRBV18 | CASSSDGTYEQYF | TGTGCCAGCTCATCTGACGGGACCTACGAGCAGTACTTC
- | TRBJ1-2 | - | TRBV6-5 | CASSPTQEVGHGYTF | TGTGCCAGCAGTCCCACCCAGGAAGTTGGCCATGGCTACACCTTC
- | TRBJ2-7 | TRBD2 | TRBV4-2 | CASSQEPLAGPREQYF | TGTGCCAGCAGCCAAGAACCCCTAGCGGGGCCCCGGGAGCAGTACTTC
- | TRBJ1-6 | - | TRBV20-1 | CSASSKPPLHF | TGCAGTGCTAGTTCCAAGCCACCCCTCCACTTT
once | TRBJ2-2 | - | TRBV5-1 | CASSPGGGAASGELFF | TGCGCCAGCAGCCCTGGTGGGGGGGCCGCATCCGGGGAGCTGTTTTTT
- | TRBJ2-5 | TRBD2 | TRBV28 | CASRRGQETQYF | TGTGCCAGCAGGCGGGGGCAAGAGACCCAGTACTTC
- | TRBJ2-1 | - | TRBV19 | CASSHIGGESYNEQFF | TGTGCCAGTAGCCATATAGGGGGGGAATCCTACAATGAGCAGTTCTTC
- | TRBJ2-2 | TRBD1 | TRBV9 | CASSVSTGGRTGELFF | TGTGCCAGCAGCGTTAGTACAGGGGGGCGGACCGGGGAGCTGTTTTTT
- | TRBJ2-5 | - | TRBV5-8 | CASSVGVAETQYF | TGTGCCAGCAGCGTAGGGGTGGCAGAGACCCAGTACTTC
- | TRBJ1-3 | - | TRBV7-8 | CASSSVRAQPRSGNTIYF | TGTGCCAGCAGCTCGGTGCGCGCCCAACCCCGCTCTGGAAACACCATATATTTT
- | TRBJ2-3 | TRBD2 | TRBV5-1 | CASSLAGGGRTDTQYF | TGCGCCAGCAGCTTGGCCGGCGGGGGGCGCACAGATACGCAGTATTTT
- | TRBJ1-2 | - | TRBV18 | CASSPEAADYGYTF | TGTGCCAGCTCACCAGAGGCCGCTGACTATGGCTACACCTTC
- | TRBJ1-1 | - | TRBV5-1 | CASSFLTAPVHEAFF | TGCGCCAGCAGCTTTCTGACAGCCCCTGTTCATGAAGCTTTCTTT
- | TRBJ1-3 | TRBD1 | TRBV7-9 | CASRSGQGAGISGNTIYF | TGTGCCAGCAGAAGCGGACAGGGGGCGGGTATCTCTGGAAACACCATATATTTT
- | TRBJ2-3 | TRBD2 | TRBV28 | CASSLRPGGGKLAGGSDTQYF | TGTGCCAGCAGTTTACGCCCCGGGGGTGGAAAACTAGCGGGGGGATCAGATACGCAGTATTTT
- | TRBJ2-3 | TRBD2 | TRBV3-1/TRBV3-2 | CASSHEGSGGAADTQYF | TGTGCCAGCAGCCATGAGGGGAGCGGGGGGGCAGCAGATACGCAGTATTTT
few | TRBJ1-1 | - | TRBV4-1 | CASSQDDRNTEAFF | TGCGCCAGCAGCCAAGATGACAGGAACACTGAAGCTTTCTTT
medium-sized | TRBJ1-6 | - | TRBV19 | CASRGGVGNNSPLHF | TGTGCCAGCCGAGGGGGGGTAGGGAATAATTCACCCCTCCACTTT
few | TRBJ2-1 | TRBD2 | TRBV10-2 | CASSSGIYNEQFF | TGCGCCAGCAGTAGCGGGATCTACAATGAGCAGTTCTTC
- | TRBJ2-3 | - | TRBV7-9 | CASSLGRSQTADTQYF | TGTGCCAGCAGCTTGGGGCGATCCCAGACTGCAGATACGCAGTATTTT
- | TRBJ1-3 | TRBD1 | TRBV24-1 | CATSYRDRDGNTIYF | TGTGCCACCAGTTACCGGGACAGGGACGGAAACACCATATATTTT
- | TRBJ2-3 | - | TRBV9 | CASSVGSLASIDTQYF | TGTGCCAGCAGCGTAGGAAGCCTAGCTTCCATAGATACGCAGTATTTT
- | TRBJ1-2 | - | TRBV2 | CASTARLASTQYGYTF | TGTGCCAGCACCGCCAGACTGGCCTCAACTCAATATGGCTACACCTTC
- | TRBJ2-3 | - | TRBV5-4 | CASSLQGSTDTQYF | TGTGCCAGCAGCTTGCAGGGTAGCACAGATACGCAGTATTTT
- | TRBJ1-5 | - | TRBV4-3 | CASSQVWGVPNQPQHF | TGCGCCAGCAGCCAAGTGTGGGGGGTTCCCAATCAGCCCCAGCATTTT
once | TRBJ1-5 | - | TRBV27 | CASSSGGASGQPQHF | TGTGCCAGCAGTTCTGGGGGGGCATCGGGCCAGCCCCAGCATTTT
- | TRBJ2-3 | TRBD2 | TRBV19 | CASSTSALRGATDTQYF | TGTGCCAGTAGTACCTCCGCTCTGCGGGGGGCCACAGATACGCAGTATTTT
- | TRBJ1-3 | - | TRBV6-5 | CASSYSYNGENTIYF | TGTGCCAGCAGTTACTCGTATAACGGGGAAAACACCATATATTTT